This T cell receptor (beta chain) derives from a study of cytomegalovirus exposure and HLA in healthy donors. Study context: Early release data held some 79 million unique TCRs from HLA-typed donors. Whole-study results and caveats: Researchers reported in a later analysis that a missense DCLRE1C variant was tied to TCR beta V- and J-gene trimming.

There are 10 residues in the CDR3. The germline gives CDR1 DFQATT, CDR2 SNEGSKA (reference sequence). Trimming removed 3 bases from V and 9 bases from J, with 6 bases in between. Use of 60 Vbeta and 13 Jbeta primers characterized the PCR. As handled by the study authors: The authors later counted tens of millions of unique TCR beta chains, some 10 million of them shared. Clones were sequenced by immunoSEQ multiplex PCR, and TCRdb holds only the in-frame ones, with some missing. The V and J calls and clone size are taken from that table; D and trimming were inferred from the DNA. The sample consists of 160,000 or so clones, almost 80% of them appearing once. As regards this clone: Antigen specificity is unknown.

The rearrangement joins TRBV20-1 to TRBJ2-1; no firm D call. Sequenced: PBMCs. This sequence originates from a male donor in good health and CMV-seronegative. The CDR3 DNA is TGCAGTGCTAGGGCCATTGAGCAGTTCTTC. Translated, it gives CSARAIEQFF.